This record looks at one T cell receptor beta chain sequence and its context. The CDR3 covers 17 residues. Deletions cut 0 bases from V and 3 bases from J, with 14 bases between. The germline V gene has CDR1 LGHNA and CDR2 YSLEER. This sample was included in a study of T cell changes during pregnancy in multiple sclerosis. Here immunoSEQ multiplex PCR was the method, and the copy in TCRdb shows in-frame clones only, minus some. Seen here are more than 80,000 clones, 80% to 95% observed once, and the top ten hold 1.5%. The clonotype comes from a female donor with multiple sclerosis, enrolled in a pregnancy study. This material consisted of peripheral blood, taken in the first trimester of pregnancy. The rearrangement uses TRBV4-3 and TRBJ2-2; possible D gene TRBD2, 6 bases. CDR3 residues: CASSQDSRGEDTGELFF. CDR3 nucleotides: TGCGCCAGCAGCCAAGATTCACGAGGGGAGGACACCGGGGAGCTGTTTTTT.